The TCR beta chain under discussion was sequenced for a study of CD8+CD57+ T cells in acquired aplastic anemia. Notes on the study in general: The study identified twenty-nine CD8+ CDR3 sequences shared by patients and controls. The CD8+ Simpson's diversity of patients and controls was not significantly different.

For CDR3 and TCR beta VDJ profiling, genomic DNA was the template used. TCRdb reanalysed the reads using MiXCR and keeps one entry per CDR3 protein. The sample contains some 200,000 distinct CDR3 sequences, approximately 50% of which appear only once. Those patients picked for sequencing had displayed CD8+CD57+ cell expansion on flow cytometry. Every patient had severe acquired aplastic anemia. At least ten counts were recorded for this clonotype. What it recognizes is unknown. This receptor was identified in a human donor with aplastic anemia. Sample: sorted CD4+, CD8+, or CD8+CD57+ T cells (not recorded which) from PBMCs.

The CDR3 spells CASTLGPGLSTDTQYF. CDR3 nucleotides: TGTGCCAGCACCTTAGGTCCGGGACTCAGCACAGATACGCAGTATTTT. The chain combines TRBV2 with TRBJ2-3; weak D call: TRBD2 (6 bases). V was pared by 7 bases and J by 0 bases, with 17 bases between. The germline gives CDR1 SNHLY, CDR2 FYNNEI. There are 16 residues in the CDR3.